The 22 T cell receptor beta chains given below trace back to one sample, sequenced in a study of blood T cell repertoires in COVID-19. Sequencing used immunoSEQ multiplex PCR; TCRdb keeps in-frame clones, though not all of them. The sample lists around 300,000 clones; roughly nine tenths were seen once. Sequences were obtained from PBMCs or T cells enriched from blood (not recorded which). The receptors originated from a woman aged 55 to 70 who had recovered from COVID-19.

This sequence joins TRBV9 and TRBJ2-7; 7 bases align to TRBD1. The CDR3 runs to 14 residues. With V trimmed by 2 bases and J by 2 bases, 4 bases remained unmatched. Per the germline V gene, CDR1 is SGDLS and CDR2 is YYNGEE. In DNA, the CDR3 is TGTGCCAGCAGCGTCGGGACAGCGACCTACGAGCAGTACTTC. Its translation is CASSVGTATYEQYF.

The chain uses TRBV24-1 and TRBJ1-5; 7 bases line up with TRBD1. Trimming took 3 bases from V and 6 from J; bases not matched to a gene: 13. The CDR3 loop spans 17 amino acids. Germline CDR1 KGHDR, CDR2 SFDVKD. This CDR3 is CATSDRLSQGYGQPQHF. The CDR3 nucleotides read TGTGCCACCAGTGATCGCCTCTCACAGGGGTACGGTCAGCCCCAGCATTTT.

This clone was observed once. The chain couples TRBV12-3 or TRBV12-4 to TRBJ1-1; D is unclear. V lost 5 bases and J 4 bases, leaving 11 bases between the germline ends. This CDR3 spans 13 amino acids. The CDR3 sequence is CASSTGLGTEAFF. DNA for the CDR3: TGTGCCAGCAGTACCGGACTGGGCACTGAAGCTTTCTTT.

This chain links TRBV11-1 with TRBJ2-5; a weak D match, TRBD2 (6 bases). The CDR3 has 14 residues. Germline CDR1 reads SGHAT; CDR2 reads FQDESV (reference sequence). The ends were cut back, 10 bases at V and 4 bases at J, with 19 bases in the middle. The CDR3 sequence is CATSSWGRTETQYF. The CDR3 DNA follows: TGTGCCACCAGTAGCTGGGGGAGGACAGAGACCCAGTACTTC.

The rearrangement uses TRBV6-5 and TRBJ1-5; no definite D call. CDR3 length equals 14 residues. Trimming removed 5 bases at V and 0 bases at J, with 8 bases between. CDR1 and CDR2 (germline): MNHEY, SVGAGI. CDR3 DNA sequence: TGTGCCAGCAGTACGGGTTATAGCAATCAGCCCCAGCATTTT. It specifies CASSTGYSNQPQHF.

Worth noting for this clone: Other nucleotide sequences in the sample specify the same CDR3. The CDR3 sequence is CASRGQNYGYTF. As DNA, the CDR3 is TGTGCCAGCAGGGGACAGAACTATGGCTACACCTTC. The chain combines TRBV27 with TRBJ1-2; 7 nucleotides agree with TRBD1. The CDR3 totals 12 residues. Looked up from germline, CDR1 is MNHEY and CDR2 is SMNVEV (reference sequence). Losses at the gene ends were 6 bases for V and 2 bases for J; bases not matched to a gene: 0.

This chain links TRBV6-2 or TRBV6-3 with TRBJ2-7, with D possibly TRBD1 on 6 matching bases. Looked up from germline, CDR1 is MNHEY and CDR2 is SVGEGT. The V end lost 4 bases, the J end lost 6 bases, and 13 bases lay between the germline ends. This CDR3 comprises 13 residues. This CDR3 is CASSSGQGGEQYF. In nucleotides, the CDR3 is TGTGCCAGCAGTTCGGGACAAGGGGGCGAGCAGTACTTC.

This clone was observed a few times. CDR3 nucleotides: TGTGCCACCAGTGACGCCCGTAGCGCCGTCTACGAGCAGTACTTC. Protein sequence: CATSDARSAVYEQYF. The chain couples TRBV24-1 to TRBJ2-7, with a weak D call TRBD2 (5 bases). Germline CDR1 reads KGHDR; CDR2 reads SFDVKD. This CDR3 spans 15 amino acids. The germline V and J ends were trimmed by 4 bases and 3 bases, with 15 bases remaining between them.

DNA for the CDR3: TGTGCCAGCAGCTCTAGAAGGGACAGGGGGTATGGCTACACCTTC. This encodes CASSSRRDRGYGYTF. The J gene is TRBJ1-2, the V gene TRBV5-4, with 11 bases that match TRBD1. Germline V gene lookup returns CDR1 SGHNT and CDR2 YYREEE (reference sequence). J lost 5 bases, V lost 3 bases, and 6 bases had no gene match. There are 15 residues in the CDR3.

J is TRBJ2-3 and V is TRBV9, with D unclear. CDR3 size: 15 residues. Germline V gene sequence: CDR1 SGDLS, CDR2 YYNGEE. Trimming pared 0 bases from V and 2 bases from J, leaving 10 bases between. DNA of the CDR3: TGTGCCAGCAGCGTAGACCCTAGTCTCACAGATACGCAGTATTTT. This codes for CASSVDPSLTDTQYF.

This rearrangement joins TRBV4-1 to TRBJ1-4, with no clear D. This CDR3 comprises 15 residues. The V and J ends lost 3 bases and 2 bases respectively, with 10 bases between them. CDR1 and CDR2 (germline): MGHRA, YSYEKL. Here the CDR3 reads CASSHPGMTNEKLFF. CDR3 DNA sequence: TGCGCCAGCAGCCACCCAGGAATGACTAATGAAAAACTGTTTTTT.

The chain is built from TRBV6-5 and TRBJ1-2; 10 bases map to TRBD1. CDR1 and CDR2 (germline): MNHEY, SVGAGI. The CDR3 has 14 residues. J was trimmed by 5 bases and V by 8 bases; bases with no gene match: 8. In DNA, the CDR3 is TGTGCCAGCGTCGACAGGGGGCGTTGGTATGGCTACACCTTC. This encodes CASVDRGRWYGYTF.

V usage is TRBV3-1 (or the pseudogene TRBV3-2) and J usage is TRBJ1-5, with unresolved D. The V gene's germline CDR1 is LGHDT and CDR2 YNNKEL (reference sequence). The CDR3 sequence is 16 residues long. The V end lost 0 bases, the J end lost 2 bases, and 11 bases lay between the germline ends. As DNA, the CDR3 is TGTGCCAGCAGCCAAGACCGCCCGGCGGGCAATCAGCCCCAGCATTTT. Its translation is CASSQDRPAGNQPQHF.

V and J are TRBV11-2 and TRBJ1-2, with 10 bases identical to TRBD1. The CDR3 is 13 amino acids. Germline V gene sequence: CDR1 SGHAT, CDR2 FQNNGV. The trim removed 5 bases at V and 7 bases at J, leaving 4 bases unmatched. The CDR3: CASSRDRGSGYTF. The CDR3 DNA reads as TGTGCCAGCAGCAGGGACAGGGGCAGTGGCTACACCTTC.

A single count supports this clone. V and J are TRBV15 and TRBJ2-5; D unresolved. The CDR3 is made up of 15 amino acids. V lost 0 bases and J lost 5, with 13 bases in between. Germline V gene data show CDR1 as LNHNV and CDR2 as YYDKDF (reference sequence). The CDR3 DNA reads TGTGCCACCAGCAGAGATTCTCCCTCGCGGGAGACCCAGTACTTC. Its protein is CATSRDSPSRETQYF.

This clone came up once. The chain links TRBV5-1 to TRBJ1-3, with TRBD1 matching over 7 bases. CDR3 length equals 13 residues. Germline V CDR1 and CDR2: SGHRS, YFSETQ. V gave up 3 bases and J gave up 8 bases; unmatched junction bases: 5. In DNA, the CDR3 is TGCGCCAGCAGCTCGGAGGGGGCGGACACCATATATTTT. It translates to CASSSEGADTIYF.

For the CDR3, the DNA is TGTGCCAGCATCACACAGAACACCGGGGAGCTGTTTTTT. Translating gives CASITQNTGELFF. The chain couples TRBV28 to TRBJ2-2; D gene ambiguous. V was trimmed by 7 bases and J by 1 base, leaving 7 bases between them. The CDR3 covers 13 residues. CDR1 is MDHEN, CDR2 SYDVKM, per germline.

CDR3 amino acids: CASSQEGTGVNSPLHF. The CDR3 nucleotides read TGCGCCAGCAGCCAAGAAGGGACAGGGGTGAATTCACCCCTCCACTTT. The chain employs TRBV4-1 and TRBJ1-6, with 10 nucleotides matching TRBD1. V was pared by 0 bases and J by 7 bases, with 3 bases of the junction left unmatched. CDR3 length: 16 amino acids. CDR1 is MGHRA and CDR2 is YSYEKL in the germline V gene.

The V call is TRBV7-6, the J call TRBJ1-4, with 9 bases aligning to TRBD1. Germline trimming cut 4 bases from V and 4 bases from J; bases unmatched to any gene: 7. Germline V gives CDR1 SGHVS, CDR2 FNYEAQ. The CDR3 loop spans 16 amino acids. The CDR3 sequence is CASSSDRGRFNEKLFF. The CDR3, as DNA: TGTGCCAGCAGCTCCGACAGGGGGAGGTTTAATGAAAAACTGTTTTTT.

The chain joins TRBV14 to TRBJ2-7, with TRBD2 matching over 7 bases. The germline CDR1 and CDR2 sequences are SGHDN and FVKESK. The CDR3 consists of 18 residues. The ends lost 0 bases at V and 4 bases at J; junction bases unmatched: 15. DNA of the CDR3: TGTGCCAGCAGCCAAGATCCCAGGGAGGCTAGCGGACCTTACGAGCAGTACTTC. Translation: CASSQDPREASGPYEQYF.

The gene calls are TRBV19 and TRBJ2-1, with TRBD2 matching 12 bases. The V segment lost 7 bases and the J segment 7 bases; nucleotides outside the gene matches: 5. Looked up from germline, CDR1 is LNHDA and CDR2 is SQIVND (reference sequence). The CDR3 has 14 amino acids. The CDR3 sequence is CASKTSGRGNEQFF. As DNA, the CDR3 is TGTGCCAGTAAGACTAGCGGGAGAGGGAATGAGCAGTTCTTC.

This clone has only one observation. The genes are TRBV9 and TRBJ1-1; 10 nucleotides line up with TRBD1. There are 16 residues in the CDR3. Germline V gives CDR1 SGDLS, CDR2 YYNGEE. V lost 3 bases, J lost 3 bases, and 8 bases stayed unmatched. The CDR3 DNA follows: TGTGCCAGCAGCGCCCCGAGGGACAGGGGTGACACTGAAGCTTTCTTT. Its protein is CASSAPRDRGDTEAFF.